The source of this T cell receptor (beta chain) is a study of response to subunit inactivated influenza vaccine. Findings and caveats of the study: Seasonal influenza vaccination, on each occasion, was suggested by the authors to recruit few new T cells.

Via MiXCR, TCRdb re-called the RT-PCR reads, giving one row per CDR3 protein. The repertoire includes roughly 700,000 distinct CDR3 sequences, about 15% of them detected once, and around 6.5% sits in the top ten. Trimming removed 1 base from V and 2 bases from J, with 15 bases in between. CDR1 is SGDLS and CDR2 is YYNGEE in the germline V gene. The CDR3 is 16 amino acids. This clonotype turned up a few times. Its antigen is currently unknown. Sample: PBMCs from blood, taken approximately 15 days before vaccination. This chain uses TRBV9 with TRBJ2-5; possible D gene TRBD2, 5 bases. The sequence was collected from a man in his fifties or sixties who received an inactivated influenza vaccine. The CDR3 region is CASSVSVSEGQETQYF. The CDR3 DNA reads TGTGCCAGCAGCGTAAGCGTCTCCGAGGGACAAGAGACCCAGTACTTC. The variable domain in full, completed from reference TRBV9 and TRBJ2-5, reads DSGVTQTPKHLITATGQRVTLRCSPRSGDLSVYWYQQSLDQGLQFLIQYYNGEERAKGNILERFSAQQFPDLHSELNLSSLELGDSALYFCASSVSVSEGQETQYFGPGTRLLVL.